This TCR beta chain appears in the sequencing data of a study of CD8+CD57+ T cells in acquired aplastic anemia. Study summary: Yields of DNA that came from sorted CD4+ and CD8+ cells averaged about 3.5 ug.

The V and J ends lost 4 bases and 5 bases respectively, with 5 bases between them. The CDR3 length is 10 residues. Germline values: CDR1 SQVTM, CDR2 ANQGSEA. About this clonotype: Its cognate antigen is unknown.

Using genomic DNA as the template, TCR beta VDJ and CDR3 profiling was carried out. MiXCR was run by TCRdb on the reads, yielding one entry per CDR3 protein. The sample has roughly 190,000 distinct CDR3 sequences, 40% to 50% seen once. Regarding the study as a whole: A significant difference in CD8+ Simpson's diversity between patients and controls was not found. In common between the patients and the controls were some 29 CD8+ CDR3 sequences.

Patients chosen for sequencing had CD8+CD57+ cells that had expanded, as shown by flow cytometry. As a group, the patients uniformly had severe acquired aplastic anemia. Sequenced sample: sorted CD4+, CD8+, or CD8+CD57+ T cells (not recorded which) from PBMCs. The J gene is TRBJ1-1, the V gene TRBV29-1; D is undetermined. The sequence derives from a human donor with aplastic anemia. CDR3 amino acids: CSVVVTEAFF. The CDR3 DNA reads as TGCAGCGTTGTCGTGACTGAAGCTTTCTTT.